One and the same sample provided the 22 T cell receptor beta chains below, sequenced in a study of technical replicates of blood from several donors. Repertoires were generated with immunoSEQ multiplex PCR, while TCRdb's copy carries only in-frame clones and drops some. The repertoire holds 60,000 to 70,000 clones, around 86% seen once, with approximately 5.4% in the top ten. Sequencing was done on a sample of PBMCs. The source of these receptors is a human donor in good health. Some clones in this sample may be carry-over from other donors' samples.

This chain joins TRBV6-5 and TRBJ1-5, with 8 nucleotides matching TRBD1. The V gene end was trimmed by 6 bases and the J gene end by 1 base; junction bases not matched to a gene: 5. The CDR3 has 15 amino acids. The germline gives CDR1 MNHEY, CDR2 SVGAGI. Here the CDR3 reads CASSSTGGSNQPQHF. The CDR3 nucleotides read TGTGCCAGCAGCTCTACAGGGGGAAGCAATCAGCCCCAGCATTTT.

The chain uses TRBV5-1 and TRBJ2-2, with TRBD1 as a possible D gene (5 bases). V lost 4 bases and J 4 bases, leaving 17 bases between the germline ends. In germline, CDR1 is SGHRS, CDR2 YFSETQ. The CDR3 length is 16 residues. Here the CDR3 reads CASSPDPARGTGELFF. The CDR3 coding sequence is TGCGCCAGCAGCCCAGACCCTGCTAGGGGCACCGGGGAGCTGTTTTTT.

The rearrangement links TRBV2 to TRBJ1-2; maybe TRBD1 (5 bases). The CDR3 is made up of 14 amino acids. V lost 4 bases and J 1 base, leaving 10 bases between the germline ends. CDR1 SNHLY and CDR2 FYNNEI come from the germline V gene. The CDR3 DNA reads TGTGCCAGCAGTGGTAGGGGAATTAACTATGGCTACACCTTC. Its protein is CASSGRGINYGYTF.

The chain uses TRBV29-1 and TRBJ2-2; TRBD2 matches at 8 bases. The CDR3 spans 14 residues. Losses at the gene ends were 7 bases for V and 1 base for J; bases not matched to a gene: 5. The germline gives CDR1 SQVTM, CDR2 ANQGSEA. Here the CDR3 DNA reads TGCAGCGCCCGTAGCGGGGTGAACACCGGGGAGCTGTTTTTT. It codes for CSARSGVNTGELFF.

The chain links TRBV11-2 to TRBJ1-3; TRBD1 might be the D (5 bases). CDR3 length: 16 amino acids. Trimming took 0 bases from V and 0 from J, leaving 9 bases between them. Germline CDR1 SGHAT, CDR2 FQNNGV. CDR3 sequence reads: CASSLEGQPSGNTIYF. The CDR3 region has the DNA TGTGCCAGCAGCTTAGAGGGGCAGCCCTCTGGAAACACCATATATTTT.

The V call is TRBV7-9, the J call TRBJ2-7; TRBD1 matches at 11 bases. Trimming at V came to 5 bases and at J to 4 bases, leaving 7 bases not matched to a gene. The length of the CDR3 is 15 residues. The germline gives CDR1 SEHNR, CDR2 FQNEAQ (reference sequence). The CDR3 DNA reads TGTGCCAGCAGCCTACCGGGACAGGGGGTATACGAGCAGTACTTC. Protein product: CASSLPGQGVYEQYF.

V gene TRBV29-1 combines with J gene TRBJ1-2; D is undetermined. CDR1 and CDR2 from the germline V gene are SQVTM and ANQGSEA. V dropped 4 bases and J dropped 5 bases, with 14 bases sitting between them. CDR3 size: 13 residues. This CDR3 reads CSVAGGLGYGYTF. The CDR3 DNA sequence: TGCAGCGTTGCCGGAGGGCTTGGGTATGGCTACACCTTC.

The chain links TRBV12-5 to TRBJ1-5; 8 bases map to TRBD1. Per germline, CDR1 LGHNT and CDR2 FRNRAP. The J segment lost 12 bases and the V segment lost 6 bases, leaving 7 bases of the junction unmatched. CDR3 length: 12 amino acids. CDR3 coding DNA: TGTGCTAGTGGCACCGGGACAGGCATCCAGCATTTT. As protein: CASGTGTGIQHF.

J is TRBJ2-5 and V is TRBV5-6, with D maybe TRBD2 (6 bases). V dropped 4 bases and J dropped 5 bases, with 18 bases sitting between them. The CDR3 is 15 amino acids. Germline V gene data show CDR1 as SGHDT and CDR2 as YYEEEE. The CDR3: CASSRRVVRGETQYF. The CDR3 DNA follows: TGTGCCAGCAGCCGGAGGGTGGTACGTGGGGAGACCCAGTACTTC.

The gene calls are TRBV7-2 and TRBJ2-7; the D gene is possibly TRBD2 (6 bases). Trimming stripped 2 bases from V and 7 bases from J, with 15 bases between. This CDR3 comprises 14 residues. The germline V gene has CDR1 SGHTA and CDR2 FQGNSA. CDR3 loop: CASSLRDSFREQYF. The DNA of the CDR3 is TGTGCCAGCAGCTTACGGGACTCCTTTCGGGAGCAGTACTTC.

The gene calls are TRBV29-1 and TRBJ1-4; tentatively, D is TRBD1 (5 bases). The CDR3 runs 13 residues. From germline, CDR1 is SQVTM and CDR2 ANQGSEA. V shed 4 bases and J shed 4 bases, with 10 bases lying between them. The CDR3, as DNA: TGCAGCGTTGCGAGACAGTTTAATGAAAAACTGTTTTTT. It yields the protein CSVARQFNEKLFF.

J is TRBJ2-2 and V is TRBV18, with 8 bases fitting TRBD1. Trimming at V came to 5 bases and at J to 1 base, leaving 6 bases not matched to a gene. The germline gives CDR1 KGHSH, CDR2 LQKENI. The CDR3 runs 16 residues. The CDR3 spells CASSLSTGVNTGELFF. Here the CDR3 DNA reads TGTGCCAGCTCATTATCGACAGGGGTGAACACCGGGGAGCTGTTTTTT.

This clone was seen only a few times. The CDR3: CASSRTGTGGSYEQYF. CDR3 nucleotide sequence: TGTGCCAGCAGCCGAACCGGGACAGGGGGGTCCTACGAGCAGTACTTC. The genes are TRBV7-2 and TRBJ2-7; 11 bases fit TRBD1. Per germline, CDR1 SGHTA and CDR2 FQGNSA. CDR3 length: 16 residues. V gave up 5 bases and J gave up 1 base; unmatched junction bases: 7.

V gene TRBV5-5 combines with J gene TRBJ1-5; TRBD1 agrees at 8 bases. Germline CDR1 is SGHKS and CDR2 is YYEKEE (reference sequence). The CDR3 is made up of 16 amino acids. Germline trimming cut 1 base from V and 3 bases from J; bases unmatched to any gene: 6. The CDR3 is CASSLIQGAFNQPQHF. The CDR3 DNA sequence: TGTGCCAGCAGCTTGATCCAGGGGGCCTTCAATCAGCCCCAGCATTTT.

The chain couples TRBV4-3 to TRBJ2-1; 11 positions agree with TRBD2. The CDR3 loop spans 15 amino acids. With 6 bases clipped from V and 4 bases from J, the junction kept 5 bases outside the gene matches. From germline, CDR1 is LGHNA and CDR2 YSLEER. CDR3 sequence: CASRYGTSGYNEQFF. The CDR3 DNA reads TGCGCCAGCAGATATGGGACTAGCGGATACAATGAGCAGTTCTTC.

The chain couples TRBV7-2 to TRBJ2-1; 7 bases are a match to TRBD2. Germline V gives CDR1 SGHTA, CDR2 FQGNSA. This CDR3 spans 17 amino acids. Trimming at V came to 5 bases and at J to 0 bases, leaving 10 bases not matched to a gene. CDR3 DNA sequence: TGTGCCAGCAGCCCTGCGGTTACGGGAGGCTCCTACAATGAGCAGTTCTTC. It specifies CASSPAVTGGSYNEQFF.

V and J are TRBV11-2 and TRBJ2-7; 9 bases agree with TRBD1. The CDR3 is 15 amino acids. CDR1 is SGHAT, CDR2 FQNNGV, per germline. V lost 1 base to trimming and J lost 3 bases; unmatched junction nucleotides: 4. Here the CDR3 reads CASSLAPGQGYEQYF. The CDR3 nucleotides read TGTGCCAGCAGCTTAGCCCCGGGACAGGGCTACGAGCAGTACTTC.

This clone has only one observation. The V call is TRBV6-1, the J call TRBJ1-1; possibly TRBD1 for D (6 bases). The CDR3 runs 15 residues. V was clipped by 10 bases and J by 4 bases, with 22 bases between them. CDR1 MNHNS and CDR2 SASEGT come from the germline V gene. The CDR3 loop is CATGAVRGGSTEAFF. CDR3 DNA sequence: TGTGCCACCGGCGCTGTAAGGGGGGGGAGCACTGAAGCTTTCTTT.

The chain employs TRBV11-2 and TRBJ2-3, with TRBD2 matching 7 bases. CDR1 SGHAT and CDR2 FQNNGV come from the germline V gene. The CDR3 has 12 amino acids. Trimming removed 6 bases from V and 6 bases from J; junction bases left unmatched: 3. CDR3 nucleotide sequence: TGTGCCAGCAGACTCGGGAGGGATACGCAGTATTTT. This gives the protein CASRLGRDTQYF.

The chain uses TRBV7-2 and TRBJ2-5, with D possibly being TRBD1 (6 bases). The germline gives CDR1 SGHTA, CDR2 FQGNSA. V was cut by 1 base and J by 4 bases, with 7 bases left in between. The CDR3 consists of 13 residues. CDR3 sequence: CASSLGQVETQYF. CDR3 nucleotide sequence: TGTGCCAGCAGCTTAGGACAGGTAGAGACCCAGTACTTC.

The chain carries TRBV7-8 and TRBJ2-7; D gene unclear. CDR1 and CDR2 (germline): SGHVS, FQNEAQ. The CDR3 sequence is 14 residues long. V shed 2 bases and J shed 2 bases, with 10 bases lying between them. DNA of the CDR3: TGTGCCAGCAGCTTATATCCCGTAGCCTACGAGCAGTACTTC. This encodes CASSLYPVAYEQYF.

The table lists this clone with a count of one. The chain links TRBV7-2 to TRBJ2-5, with 7 bases fitting TRBD1. Trimming took 5 bases from V and 4 from J; bases not matched to a gene: 4. The CDR3 consists of 13 residues. Germline V gene lookup returns CDR1 SGHTA and CDR2 FQGNSA. The CDR3 coding sequence is TGTGCCAGCAGCCAGGGGGTACCAGAGACCCAGTACTTC. Translating gives CASSQGVPETQYF.